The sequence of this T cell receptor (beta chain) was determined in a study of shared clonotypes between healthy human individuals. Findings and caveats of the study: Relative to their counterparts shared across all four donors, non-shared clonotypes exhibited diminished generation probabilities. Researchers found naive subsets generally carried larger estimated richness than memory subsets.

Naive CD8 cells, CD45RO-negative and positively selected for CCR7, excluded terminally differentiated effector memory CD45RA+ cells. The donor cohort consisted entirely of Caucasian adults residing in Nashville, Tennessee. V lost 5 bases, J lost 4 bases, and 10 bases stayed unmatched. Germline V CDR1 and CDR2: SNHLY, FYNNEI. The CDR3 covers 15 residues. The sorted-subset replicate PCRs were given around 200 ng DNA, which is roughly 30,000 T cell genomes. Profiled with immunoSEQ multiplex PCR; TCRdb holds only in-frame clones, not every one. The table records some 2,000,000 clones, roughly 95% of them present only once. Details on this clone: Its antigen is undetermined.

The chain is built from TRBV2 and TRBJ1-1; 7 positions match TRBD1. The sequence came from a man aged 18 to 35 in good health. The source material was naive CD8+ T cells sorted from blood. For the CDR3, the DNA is TGTGCCAGCAGTTACCGGACAGGAGAGACCACTGAAGCTTTCTTT. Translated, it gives CASSYRTGETTEAFF.